These 21 T cell receptor beta chains were sequenced from one sample in a study of T cell changes during pregnancy in multiple sclerosis. Produced via immunoSEQ multiplex PCR; TCRdb's table is partial and in-frame only. This table has around 96,000 clones, roughly 93% appearing once. The sequencing here drew on peripheral blood, taken in the first trimester of pregnancy. The origin of the receptors is a female donor with multiple sclerosis, enrolled in a pregnancy study.

This chain connects TRBV27 to TRBJ2-1, with a weak D call TRBD1 (5 bases). Germline-derived CDR1 and CDR2 are MNHEY and SMNVEV (reference sequence). V lost 7 bases to trimming and J lost 6 bases, with 13 bases between them. The CDR3 spans 13 residues. CDR3 DNA: TGTGCCAGCAAGGTGGCAGGGCTCAATGAGCAGTTCTTC. Translation gives CASKVAGLNEQFF.

The V call is TRBV10-3, the J call TRBJ1-1; TRBD1 might be the D (5 bases). Trimming cost V 5 bases and J 4 bases, with 14 bases left between them. Germline V gene lookup returns CDR1 ENHRY and CDR2 SYGVKD. This CDR3 has 14 residues. CDR3 in amino acids: CAISRSQGLTEAFF. The CDR3 region has the DNA TGTGCCATCAGTAGGTCTCAGGGTCTCACTGAAGCTTTCTTT.

The chain uses TRBV5-6 and TRBJ2-2; D gene unclear. The CDR3 runs to 13 residues. The V end lost 0 bases, the J end lost 6 bases, and 6 bases lay between the germline ends. Per the germline V gene, CDR1 is SGHDT and CDR2 is YYEEEE. The CDR3 is CASSLGLAGELFF. CDR3 sequence (DNA): TGTGCCAGCAGCTTGGGTCTTGCCGGGGAGCTGTTTTTT.

The chain carries TRBV6-5 and TRBJ1-5; D not certain. Germline V gives CDR1 MNHEY, CDR2 SVGAGI. The CDR3 is made up of 13 amino acids. Trimming stripped 6 bases from V and 5 bases from J, with 11 bases between. In DNA form, the CDR3 reads TGTGCCAGCAGCGCTTATAGTGATCAGCCCCAGCATTTT. Translated: CASSAYSDQPQHF.

The chain employs TRBV6-5 and TRBJ2-7; no clear D. Trimming pared 4 bases from V and 3 bases from J, leaving 7 bases between. The CDR3 has 12 amino acids. Germline-derived CDR1 and CDR2 are MNHEY and SVGAGI. DNA for the CDR3: TGTGCCAGCAGTTCTCAGGACTACGAGCAGTACTTC. Translating it yields CASSSQDYEQYF.

This clone was seen a handful of times. The rearrangement joins TRBV10-2 to TRBJ1-3; D may be TRBD1 (5 bases). The germline gives CDR1 WSHSY, CDR2 SAAADI. CDR3 length: 15 amino acids. The germline V and J ends were trimmed by 2 bases and 2 bases, with 10 bases remaining between them. The CDR3 reads CASSELGPTGNTIYF. Here the CDR3 DNA reads TGCGCCAGCAGTGAGCTGGGGCCTACTGGAAACACCATATATTTT.

V gene TRBV7-2 combines with J gene TRBJ2-3; tentative D call: TRBD2 (5 bases). Trimming cost V 2 bases and J 6 bases, with 9 bases left between them. Germline values: CDR1 SGHTA, CDR2 FQGNSA. The CDR3 has 13 residues. Here the CDR3 DNA reads TGTGCCAGCAGCTTAATCTCGGGGGATACGCAGTATTTT. Translation gives CASSLISGDTQYF.

V is TRBV12-5 and J is TRBJ2-1; tentative D call: TRBD2 (5 bases). This CDR3 comprises 13 residues. Trimming pared 6 bases from V and 9 bases from J, leaving 15 bases between. Looked up from germline, CDR1 is LGHNT and CDR2 is FRNRAP. The CDR3 loop is CASGNDHRGEQFF. CDR3 DNA sequence: TGTGCTAGTGGAAATGACCATCGGGGTGAGCAGTTCTTC.

This chain joins TRBV4-2 and TRBJ1-5; weak D call: TRBD1 (5 bases). V was shortened by 2 bases and J by 5 bases, with 16 bases between the two germline ends. CDR1 is LGHNA, CDR2 YNFKEQ, per germline. The CDR3 sequence is 16 residues long. CDR3 sequence reads: CASSQIQAGRDQPQHF. DNA of the CDR3: TGTGCCAGCAGCCAAATTCAGGCAGGGCGAGATCAGCCCCAGCATTTT.

The V gene is TRBV2, the J gene TRBJ2-2; 8 bases fit TRBD1. Germline values: CDR1 SNHLY, CDR2 FYNNEI. After removal of 4 bases from V and 4 bases from J, the junction contained 5 bases not matched to a gene. The CDR3 is made up of 15 amino acids. CDR3 protein: CASSVQGARTGELFF. The CDR3 bases are TGTGCCAGCAGTGTGCAGGGGGCGCGCACCGGGGAGCTGTTTTTT.

In this sample, this clone turned up many times. The chain links TRBV10-1 to TRBJ2-7, with D unclear. The germline V gene encodes CDR1 WNHNN and CDR2 SYGVQD (reference sequence). Trimming removed 4 bases from V and 0 bases from J, with 7 bases in between. The CDR3 runs to 13 residues. The CDR3 coding sequence is TGCGCCAGCAGTGTAGCCGACTCCTACGAGCAGTACTTC. Protein product: CASSVADSYEQYF.

The chain carries TRBV5-5 and TRBJ1-5; no clear D gene. Germline CDR1 is SGHKS and CDR2 is YYEKEE (reference sequence). The CDR3 has 14 amino acids. The V and J ends lost 1 base and 8 bases respectively, with 13 bases between them. The CDR3 region has the DNA TGTGCCAGCAGCTTGCTTGCGGGTGGGGAGCCCCAGCATTTT. Its translation is CASSLLAGGEPQHF.

The gene calls are TRBV19 and TRBJ2-7; TRBD1 is a possible D gene (5 bases). The CDR3 runs 14 residues. Germline loops: CDR1 LNHDA, CDR2 SQIVND (reference sequence). Trimming pared 2 bases from V and 2 bases from J, leaving 10 bases between. The CDR3 nucleotides are TGTGCCAGTAGTATACCAGGGAATGCCTACGAGCAGTACTTC. Translated, it gives CASSIPGNAYEQYF.

This clone showed up just a few times. This sequence joins TRBV19 and TRBJ1-5, with 7 bases aligning to TRBD1. The CDR3 extends over 14 amino acids. CDR1 is LNHDA, CDR2 SQIVND, per germline (reference sequence). The V gene end was trimmed by 8 bases and the J gene end by 6 bases; junction bases not matched to a gene: 10. This CDR3 reads CASSTRQGGQPQHF. Written as DNA, the CDR3 is TGTGCCAGTTCGACTCGACAGGGAGGTCAGCCCCAGCATTTT.

The chain carries TRBV4-1 and TRBJ1-3, with TRBD1 identical over 7 bases. This CDR3 is 16 amino acids long. The germline V gene has CDR1 MGHRA and CDR2 YSYEKL. V shed 1 base and J 2 bases; nucleotides not matched to a gene: 5. CDR3 sequence reads: CASSQGGQGAGNTIYF. The CDR3 DNA sequence: TGCGCCAGCAGCCAAGGGGGGCAGGGGGCTGGAAACACCATATATTTT.

Concerning this clone: Other DNA sequences within the sample encode an identical CDR3. The chain links TRBV13 to TRBJ1-1, with unresolved D. V was pared by 8 bases and J by 4 bases, with 11 bases between. The CDR3 is made up of 12 amino acids. The V gene's germline CDR1 is PRHDT and CDR2 FYEKMQ (reference sequence). CDR3 bases: TGTGCCAGCTCTCCGGGTTTCACTGAAGCTTTCTTT. This translates into CASSPGFTEAFF.

V is TRBV7-3 and J is TRBJ2-7; a possible D gene is TRBD2 (7 bases). The CDR3 spans 15 residues. V was cut by 1 base and J by 3 bases, with 13 bases left in between. CDR1 is SGHTA, CDR2 FQGTGA, per germline. The CDR3: CASSLSGGLLYEQYF. Here the CDR3 DNA reads TGTGCCAGCAGCTTAAGCGGGGGCCTCCTCTACGAGCAGTACTTC.

This chain connects TRBV18 to TRBJ2-5; D is uncertain. This CDR3 spans 16 amino acids. The V gene lost 2 bases and the J gene lost 1 base, with 14 bases spanning the gap. Germline V gene lookup returns CDR1 KGHSH and CDR2 LQKENI. This chain's CDR3 is CASSPWAPSSQETQYF. The CDR3 DNA reads as TGTGCCAGCTCACCATGGGCCCCCAGTTCCCAAGAGACCCAGTACTTC.

This clone was observed many times. The same CDR3 can be traced to other DNA sequences in this sample. The genes are TRBV29-1 and TRBJ1-3; D remains ambiguous. CDR1 and CDR2 (germline): SQVTM, ANQGSEA. The germline V and J ends were trimmed by 4 bases and 4 bases, with 5 bases remaining between them. The CDR3 extends over 11 amino acids. CDR3 coding DNA: TGCAGCGTTGTTCTAGGAAACACCATATATTTT. Encoded protein: CSVVLGNTIYF.

The rearrangement links TRBV19 to TRBJ2-1; TRBD2 is a possible D gene (5 bases). The CDR3 length is 14 residues. The germline gives CDR1 LNHDA, CDR2 SQIVND (reference sequence). Trimming cost V 5 bases and J 3 bases, with 11 bases left between them. In DNA, the CDR3 is TGTGCCAGTAGTCCCGGACTTGTCTACAATGAGCAGTTCTTC. Translating gives CASSPGLVYNEQFF.

This clone is classed as medium-sized (0.01 to 0.1%). The V gene is TRBV19, the J gene TRBJ2-3, with TRBD2 matching over 8 bases. V lost 6 bases, J lost 4 bases, and 0 bases stayed unmatched. The CDR3 extends over 12 amino acids. Germline V gene sequence: CDR1 LNHDA, CDR2 SQIVND (reference sequence). The CDR3 loop reads CASSGGADTQYF. The CDR3 DNA follows: TGTGCCAGTAGCGGGGGGGCAGATACGCAGTATTTT.